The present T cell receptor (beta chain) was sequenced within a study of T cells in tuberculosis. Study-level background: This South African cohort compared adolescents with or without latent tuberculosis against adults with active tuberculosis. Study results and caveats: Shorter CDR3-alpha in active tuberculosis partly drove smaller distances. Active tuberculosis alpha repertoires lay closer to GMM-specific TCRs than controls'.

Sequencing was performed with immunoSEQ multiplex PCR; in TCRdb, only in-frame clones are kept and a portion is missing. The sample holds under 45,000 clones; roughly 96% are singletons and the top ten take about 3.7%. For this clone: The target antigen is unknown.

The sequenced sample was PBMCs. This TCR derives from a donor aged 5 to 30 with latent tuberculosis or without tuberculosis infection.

The CDR3 DNA reads as TGCAGCGTTGCACAGGACTATGGCTACACCTTC. As protein: CSVAQDYGYTF. The gene calls are TRBV29-1 and TRBJ1-2; a possible D gene is TRBD1 (5 bases). The CDR3 extends over 11 amino acids. Germline V gene lookup returns CDR1 SQVTM and CDR2 ANQGSEA. The V end was cut by 4 bases, the J end by 3 bases, with 6 bases between.